Below, one T cell receptor beta chain is given with its context. The protocol was immunoSEQ multiplex PCR, while the TCRdb copy is restricted to in-frame clones and leaves out a portion. The data hold about 63,000 clones, with over 80% observed a single time. The sample is drawn from a study of blood T cell repertoires in COVID-19. The germline V gene encodes CDR1 MDHEN and CDR2 SYDVKM. Deletions cut 8 bases from V and 7 bases from J, with 9 bases between. This CDR3 spans 11 amino acids. This TCR came from a man in his forties or fifties with active COVID-19. The sample comprised peripheral blood. The rearrangement joins TRBV28 to TRBJ1-5; no definite D call. The CDR3 region is CASSVGQPQHF. For the CDR3, the DNA is TGTGCCAGCTCCGTCGGGCAGCCCCAGCATTTT.